This TCR beta chain was profiled in a study of tumor-infiltrating lymphocytes in localized non-small cell lung cancer. At the level of the study: Several tumor histologies, both smoking statuses, and some post-neoadjuvant chemotherapy samples were included.

Study results and caveats: Different pieces of the same tissue went to different assays, confounding technical variation with intratumor heterogeneity.

CDR1 is SGHTA, CDR2 FQGNSA, per germline. V dropped 5 bases and J dropped 2 bases, with 20 bases sitting between them. This CDR3 has 17 residues. Here immunoSEQ multiplex PCR was the method, and the copy in TCRdb shows in-frame clones only, minus some. The repertoire consists of 20,000 to 30,000 clones, with around 67% occurring once and the leading ten covering under 6.5%. This clone has more than one count but fewer than ten. The antigen is undetermined. This receptor was obtained from a human donor with non-small cell lung cancer. Sample: lung tumor tissue. The chain joins TRBV7-2 to TRBJ2-3; D possibly corresponds to TRBD2 (6 bases). CDR3 amino acids: CASSQVSAGRNTDTQYF. CDR3 sequence (DNA): TGTGCCAGCAGCCAAGTTAGCGCGGGGAGAAACACAGATACGCAGTATTTT.